This TCR beta chain was identified in a study of T cells in Graves' hyperthyroidism and ophthalmopathy. This clonotype was seen ten or more times. The germline gives CDR1 MDHEN, CDR2 SYDVKM. Trimming shortened V by 6 bases and J by 4 bases, and 13 bases separated the two germline ends. The CDR3 runs 14 residues. Researchers amplified the TCR beta CDR3 regions from RNA transcripts. The HTBI primer set was used in a first-round RT-PCR of the TCR CDR3. TCRdb passed the multiplex PCR reads through MiXCR, listing each CDR3 protein once. The profile covers approximately 46,000 distinct CDR3 sequences, with 49% appearing a single time and over 30% taken by the ten largest.

Sequencing input: peripheral blood or thyroid tissue (not recorded which). This TCR was recovered from a woman in her fifties or sixties with Graves' hyperthyroidism. The V and J genes are TRBV28 and TRBJ1-3, with D possibly being TRBD1 (5 bases). The CDR3 DNA reads TGTGCCAGCAGATCCCCAGGGCGCGGAAACACCATATATTTT. Translated, it gives CASRSPGRGNTIYF.